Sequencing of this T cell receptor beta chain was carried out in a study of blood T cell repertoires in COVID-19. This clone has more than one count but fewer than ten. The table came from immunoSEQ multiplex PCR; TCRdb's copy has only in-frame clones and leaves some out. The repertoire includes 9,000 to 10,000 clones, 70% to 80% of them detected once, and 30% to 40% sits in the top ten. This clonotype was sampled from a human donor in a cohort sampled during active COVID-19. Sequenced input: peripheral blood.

The CDR3 DNA follows: TGTGCCAGCAGTCTGAGACAGGTCTACGAGCAGTACTTC. It translates to CASSLRQVYEQYF. The chain employs TRBV28 and TRBJ2-7; perhaps TRBD1 as D (6 bases). The V gene's germline CDR1 is MDHEN and CDR2 SYDVKM. Trimming stripped 5 bases from V and 3 bases from J, with 11 bases between. The CDR3 loop spans 13 amino acids.